The 13 T cell receptor beta chains in this list originate from one sample, sequenced in a study of blood T cells in healthy people across ages. Alongside a J-beta primer mix, a sample-barcoded 5' primer served in a second PCR lasting roughly 7 to 11 cycles. One entry per CDR3 protein results from TCRdb running MiXCR on the 5' RACE reads. In the table there are about 1.7 million distinct CDR3 sequences, 25% to 30% of which are singletons. Sequenced input: blood. These receptors were obtained from a woman in her twenties or thirties in good health.

This clonotype occurred a few times. V and J are TRBV20-1 and TRBJ1-6; TRBD1 is a possible D gene (5 bases). The CDR3 runs 16 residues. V shed 0 bases and J shed 8 bases, with 17 bases lying between them. The germline gives CDR1 DFQATT, CDR2 SNEGSKA (reference sequence). The CDR3: CSARDQAPGSDSPLHF. For the CDR3, the DNA is TGCAGTGCTAGAGATCAAGCCCCAGGGTCGGATTCACCCCTCCACTTT.

This clonotype was found many times. V and J are TRBV20-1 and TRBJ1-1, with D perhaps matching TRBD1 (5 bases). The CDR3 runs 14 residues. Trimming pared 3 bases from V and 4 bases from J, leaving 15 bases between. CDR1 DFQATT and CDR2 SNEGSKA come from the germline V gene (reference sequence). The CDR3: CSASLGDGGTEAFF. In nucleotides, the CDR3 is TGCAGTGCTAGTTTGGGGGATGGGGGCACTGAAGCTTTCTTT.

Note on this clonotype: No conserved phenylalanine or tryptophan is present at the end of the CDR3, so a read error is the likely explanation. This CDR3 is CASSSGTAPSYEQYS. CDR3 sequence (DNA): TGTGCCAGCAGCTCTGGGACAGCACCCTCCTACGAGCAGTACTCC. The V and J genes are TRBV7-2 and TRBJ2-7; TRBD1 matches 7 bases. The CDR3 has 15 amino acids. V shed 4 bases and J 0 bases; nucleotides not matched to a gene: 6. Germline V gene lookup returns CDR1 SGHTA and CDR2 FQGNSA.

The chain is built from TRBV20-1 and TRBJ1-2; no definite D call. Germline V gene lookup returns CDR1 DFQATT and CDR2 SNEGSKA (reference sequence). V lost 3 bases, J lost 0 bases, and 8 bases lay in between. The CDR3 length is 13 residues. The CDR3 is CSASHPANYGYTF. CDR3 nucleotide sequence: TGCAGTGCTAGTCATCCGGCTAACTATGGCTACACCTTC.

In its sample, this clonotype was seen many times. The chain combines TRBV5-1 with TRBJ1-2; maybe TRBD1 (5 bases). The germline V gene has CDR1 SGHRS and CDR2 YFSETQ. CDR3 size: 14 residues. Trimming cost V 0 bases and J 7 bases, with 13 bases left between them. The CDR3 reads CASSLDRARGGYTF. The CDR3 coding sequence is TGCGCCAGCAGCTTGGACAGAGCGAGGGGTGGCTACACCTTC.

V usage is TRBV20-1 and J usage is TRBJ2-7, with 8 nucleotides matching TRBD1. This CDR3 spans 15 amino acids. The V gene end was trimmed by 5 bases and the J gene end by 0 bases; junction bases not matched to a gene: 9. Germline lookup yields CDR1 DFQATT and CDR2 SNEGSKA (reference sequence). The chain's CDR3 is CSARRQGRSSYEQYF. CDR3 DNA sequence: TGCAGTGCTCGAAGACAGGGGCGGAGCTCCTACGAGCAGTACTTC.

The chain links TRBV7-2 to TRBJ2-3, with D perhaps matching TRBD1 (6 bases). The CDR3 has 14 residues. CDR1 and CDR2 (germline): SGHTA, FQGNSA. V was clipped by 3 bases and J by 4 bases, with 11 bases between them. This chain's CDR3 is CASSFAQGPDTQYF. CDR3 in DNA: TGTGCCAGCAGCTTCGCACAGGGTCCAGATACGCAGTATTTT.

The chain combines TRBV6-4 with TRBJ1-1; D uncertain. The V gene's germline CDR1 is MRHNA and CDR2 SNTAGT. The germline V and J ends were trimmed by 8 bases and 0 bases, with 10 bases remaining between them. This CDR3 has 13 residues. CDR3 sequence (DNA): TGTGCCAGCGCAGTCGGGATGAACACTGAAGCTTTCTTT. Residues: CASAVGMNTEAFF.

The rearrangement uses TRBV20-1 and TRBJ1-1; 12 positions match TRBD1. The ends lost 4 bases at V and 6 bases at J; junction bases unmatched: 9. Germline values: CDR1 DFQATT, CDR2 SNEGSKA (reference sequence). This CDR3 is built from 15 residues. The CDR3 sequence is CSATPRDRGPAEAFF. CDR3 DNA sequence: TGCAGTGCTACTCCCCGGGACAGGGGGCCCGCTGAAGCTTTCTTT.

V and J are TRBV18 and TRBJ2-2; TRBD1 matches 7 bases. The V segment lost 5 bases and the J segment 6 bases; nucleotides outside the gene matches: 12. The CDR3 is 16 amino acids. Germline V lookup: CDR1 KGHSH, CDR2 LQKENI. DNA for the CDR3: TGTGCCAGCTCAATCAATACCGGGACAGAAGCCGGGGAGCTGTTTTTT. Translated: CASSINTGTEAGELFF.

The rearrangement uses TRBV12-3 or TRBV12-4 and TRBJ1-6, with D possibly being TRBD1 (6 bases). V lost 1 base and J 12 bases, leaving 16 bases between the germline ends. The CDR3 length is 15 residues. The CDR3 bases are TGTGCCAGCAGTTTAGGGACAGCCGGGGATTTACCCCTCCACTTT. Protein sequence: CASSLGTAGDLPLHF.

This clonotype has only a few counts. The rearrangement uses TRBV18 and TRBJ1-2; D might be TRBD1 (5 bases). The length of the CDR3 is 13 residues. In germline, CDR1 is KGHSH, CDR2 LQKENI. V dropped 3 bases and J dropped 6 bases, with 11 bases sitting between them. CDR3 amino acids: CASSPGGRDGYTF. CDR3 DNA sequence: TGTGCCAGCTCACCCGGGGGACGGGATGGCTACACCTTC.

This clonotype was seen many times. The genes are TRBV9 and TRBJ2-5; 8 bases fit TRBD2. This CDR3 region has 16 residues. Germline V gene data show CDR1 as SGDLS and CDR2 as YYNGEE. V lost 3 bases and J lost 5; bases outside the gene matches: 12. In DNA, the CDR3 is TGTGCCAGCAGCGCTCTCGCCGGGAGGGCGGGGGAGACCCAGTACTTC. This codes for CASSALAGRAGETQYF.